This entry lists 10 T cell receptor beta chains sequenced from one sample in a study of blood T cell repertoires in COVID-19. Assay: immunoSEQ multiplex PCR; the TCRdb copy retains only in-frame clones and omits some. The data contain 250,000 to 350,000 clones, about 91% of them seen just once; the ten biggest clones take up more than 8.5%. The material sequenced was PBMCs or T cells enriched from blood (not recorded which). These receptors were taken from a woman aged 18-29 years who had recovered from COVID-19.

The V and J genes are TRBV5-4 and TRBJ1-1; TRBD1 matches 8 bases. The CDR3 runs 17 residues. Germline V gene lookup returns CDR1 SGHNT and CDR2 YYREEE (reference sequence). The J segment lost 4 bases and the V segment lost 1 base, leaving 12 bases of the junction unmatched. CDR3 sequence: CASSLQRGRGRATEAFF. As DNA, the CDR3 is TGTGCCAGCAGCTTGCAACGGGGCAGGGGGCGGGCCACTGAAGCTTTCTTT. Full variable domain (rest looked up from reference TRBV5-4 and TRBJ1-1): ETGVTQSPTHLIKTRGQQVTLRCSSQSGHNTVSWYQQALGQGPQFIFQYYREEENGRGNFPPRFSGLQFPNYSSELNVNALELDDSALYLCASSLQRGRGRATEAFFGQGTRLTVV.

This clone was counted between two and nine times. The rearrangement links TRBV28 to TRBJ1-6; unclear D gene. Per germline, CDR1 MDHEN and CDR2 SYDVKM. There are 11 residues in the CDR3. The ends were cut back, 3 bases at V and 9 bases at J, with 3 bases in the middle. In DNA, the CDR3 is TGTGCCAGCAGTTTCTCTTCACCCCTCCACTTT. Protein: CASSFSSPLHF.

This chain connects TRBV4-1 to TRBJ1-5; possible D gene TRBD1, 6 bases. Looked up from germline, CDR1 is MGHRA and CDR2 is YSYEKL. The CDR3 spans 15 residues. Deletions cut 2 bases from V and 7 bases from J, with 15 bases between. CDR3 in DNA: TGCGCCAGCAGCCAATGGGGGACACCTAGCCAGCCCCAGCATTTT. Translated, it gives CASSQWGTPSQPQHF.

This clone was picked up one time. The same CDR3 arises from other DNA sequences in this sample as well. This chain joins TRBV28 and TRBJ1-2, with 10 positions matching TRBD1. Germline values: CDR1 MDHEN, CDR2 SYDVKM. This CDR3 has 12 amino acids. The V segment lost 10 bases and the J segment 4 bases; nucleotides outside the gene matches: 3. The CDR3, as DNA: TGTGCCACGGGGGACAGGGGCTATGGCTACACCTTC. Translating it yields CATGDRGYGYTF.

The genes are TRBV7-9 and TRBJ1-1; D is undetermined. There are 15 residues in the CDR3. Germline loops: CDR1 SEHNR, CDR2 FQNEAQ (reference sequence). V was cut by 2 bases and J by 8 bases, with 18 bases left in between. The CDR3 nucleotides are TGTGCCAGCAGCTTACTATCGGACGGGAAACCCGAAGCTTTCTTT. Encoded protein: CASSLLSDGKPEAFF.

V gene TRBV28 combines with J gene TRBJ2-1; 12 bases are a match to TRBD2. Germline CDR1 is MDHEN and CDR2 is SYDVKM. The ends lost 6 bases at V and 7 bases at J; junction bases unmatched: 22. There are 20 residues in the CDR3. The CDR3 DNA sequence: TGTGCCAGCAGAGGTACCCAGGGGGCCCTAGCGGGAGGGCCTTGGAATGAGCAGTTCTTC. Protein sequence: CASRGTQGALAGGPWNEQFF.

This clone was picked up a small number of times. The chain couples TRBV5-1 to TRBJ2-5; D is possibly TRBD2 (6 bases). Trimming left V 1 base short and J 5 bases short, with 18 bases between. The CDR3 spans 16 residues. In germline, CDR1 is SGHRS, CDR2 YFSETQ. The chain's CDR3 is CASSLPGRGRSETQYF. As DNA, the CDR3 is TGCGCCAGCAGCTTGCCGGGTAGAGGGAGGTCGGAGACCCAGTACTTC.

The rearrangement links TRBV19 to TRBJ1-5, with D perhaps TRBD1 (5 bases). The CDR3 contains 13 residues. V was pared by 5 bases and J by 2 bases, with 7 bases between. Germline V gene lookup returns CDR1 LNHDA and CDR2 SQIVND (reference sequence). CDR3: CASSAQGNQPQHF. CDR3 DNA sequence: TGTGCCAGTAGTGCACAGGGCAATCAGCCCCAGCATTTT.

The genes are TRBV5-1 and TRBJ2-5; TRBD1 aligns across 7 bases. The CDR3 is 15 amino acids. The J segment lost 4 bases and the V segment lost 0 bases, leaving 6 bases of the junction unmatched. Germline V gene sequence: CDR1 SGHRS, CDR2 YFSETQ. In nucleotides, the CDR3 is TGCGCCAGCAGCTTGGGGCCAGGGGGAGCAGAGACCCAGTACTTC. Amino acids: CASSLGPGGAETQYF.

The chain links TRBV25-1 to TRBJ2-7, with 12 bases identical to TRBD1. V gave up 3 bases and J gave up 3 bases; unmatched junction bases: 3. Germline-derived CDR1 and CDR2 are MGHDK and SYGVNS. The CDR3 runs to 15 residues. This chain's CDR3 is CASSDGTGGVYEQYF. CDR3 in DNA: TGTGCCAGCAGTGACGGGACAGGGGGCGTCTACGAGCAGTACTTC.